This is a list of T cell receptor beta chains from one sample in a study of identical twins. TCRdb reprocessed the 5' RACE reads with MiXCR, giving one entry per CDR3 protein. Of approximately 210,000 distinct CDR3 sequences in the sample, roughly 15% are singletons; the top ten hold over 35%. Another study also made use of these data, one on T cells expressing NK-cell markers.

Sequencing was done on a sample of CD8+ T cells sorted from blood. The receptors come from a woman between 18 and 29 years old in good health. Both conserved end residues are part of each CDR3. The D gene is left open where the match is weak. Not every row has a clone size; where given, it reads once, few, many or a size class.

clone_size	v_call	d_call	j_call	cdr3_nt	cdr3_aa
many	TRBV3-1	TRBD1	TRBJ2-7	TGTGCCAGCAGCCATGGACAGGGCGCCTACTACGAGCAGTACTTC	CASSHGQGAYYEQYF
few	TRBV3-1	.	TRBJ2-2	TGTGCCAGCAGCCTACAACCGTGGCTGGGCGGGGAGCTGTTTTTT	CASSLQPWLGGELFF
.	TRBV7-9	.	TRBJ1-3	TGTGCCAGCAGCTCCCCGACAGACCGCTCTGGAAACACCATATATTTT	CASSSPTDRSGNTIYF
.	TRBV9	TRBD1	TRBJ2-1	TGTGCCAGCAGCGAGAATGGACAGGGTGGCAATGAGCAGTTCTTC	CASSENGQGGNEQFF
few	TRBV29-1	TRBD2	TRBJ2-2	TGCAGCGTTGAGGTCGGGGGGGCTGGCGGGGAGCTGTTTTTT	CSVEVGGAGGELFF
.	TRBV6-2/TRBV6-3	TRBD2	TRBJ2-1	TGTGCCAGCAGTTACAAGCGGGAGTGGGGGGTGGATGAGCAGTTCTTC	CASSYKREWGVDEQFF
few	TRBV27	.	TRBJ2-3	TGTGCCAGCAGTTTATCCGCCCGGGGTTCAGATACGCAGTATTTT	CASSLSARGSDTQYF
few	TRBV29-1	TRBD2	TRBJ2-3	TGCAGCGCCGTAGGTAGCGGGAGTTCAGATACGCAGTATTTT	CSAVGSGSSDTQYF
few	TRBV27	TRBD2	TRBJ2-3	TGTGCCAGCAGTTTCAGCGGGGGAGATACGCAGTATTTT	CASSFSGGDTQYF
few	TRBV10-1	.	TRBJ2-3	TGCGCCAGCAGTGAGTCGCGGCGGTACACAGATACGCAGTATTTT	CASSESRRYTDTQYF
.	TRBV12-3/TRBV12-4	.	TRBJ1-1	TGTGCCAGCACCGTTCTAGGGCCAGACACTGAAGCTTTCTTT	CASTVLGPDTEAFF
.	TRBV15	.	TRBJ2-2	TGTGCCACCAGCAGAACCGACTACTCCACCGGGGAGCTGTTTTTT	CATSRTDYSTGELFF
few	TRBV30	.	TRBJ2-7	TGTGCCTGGATGGACCCTGGCTACGAGCAGTACTTC	CAWMDPGYEQYF
few	TRBV7-6	.	TRBJ2-7	TGTGCCAGCAGCTTAGGGGCAGGGGTCTCCTACGAGCAGTACTTC	CASSLGAGVSYEQYF
few	TRBV12-3/TRBV12-4	.	TRBJ1-6	TGTGCCAGCAGGCTTGGGGTGAGCTCCTATAATTCACCCCTCCACTTT	CASRLGVSSYNSPLHF
few	TRBV12-3/TRBV12-4	TRBD1	TRBJ2-7	TGTGCCAGCAGTTCCGGGACAGTCTACGAGCAGTACTTC	CASSSGTVYEQYF
.	TRBV7-9	.	TRBJ2-1	TGTGCCAGCAGCTTTTCGGGGTCTGATGAGCAGTTCTTC	CASSFSGSDEQFF
few	TRBV12-5	.	TRBJ1-1	TGTGCTAGTGGTTTGGTGAACACTGAAGCTTTCTTT	CASGLVNTEAFF
.	TRBV13	.	TRBJ2-1	TGTGCCAGCAGCCCGGGGGTCCATGAGCAGTTCTTC	CASSPGVHEQFF
.	TRBV7-2	TRBD2	TRBJ2-1	TGTGCCAGCAGCTTATTCGGGGGGGGTCTAGCTTACAATGAGCAGTTCTTC	CASSLFGGGLAYNEQFF
many	TRBV5-5	.	TRBJ2-1	TGTGCCAGCAGCTGGGGGACGGGATATGAGCAGTTCTTC	CASSWGTGYEQFF
.	TRBV10-2	TRBD1	TRBJ2-5	TGCGCCAGCAAGGGGGCCGAAGAGACCCAGTACTTC	CASKGAEETQYF
few	TRBV20-1	.	TRBJ1-2	TGCAGTGCTCCCGGTGGTGTTGGCTACACCTTC	CSAPGGVGYTF
.	TRBV4-1	TRBD2	TRBJ2-1	TGCGCCAGCAGCCAAGGGGGGGGTCTGGAAAATGAGCAGTTCTTC	CASSQGGGLENEQFF
.	TRBV6-1	.	TRBJ2-5	TGTGCCAGCAGCCCTCAGGGCCAGGGACGGGAAGAGACCCAGTACTTC	CASSPQGQGREETQYF
.	TRBV6-5	.	TRBJ2-7	TGTGCCAGCAGTTACTCGGGGCTCGCTGGCGAGCAGTACTTC	CASSYSGLAGEQYF
.	TRBV9	.	TRBJ1-1	TGTGCCAGCAGCGAGGGGCGGGACACTGAAGCTTTCTTT	CASSEGRDTEAFF
.	TRBV12-3/TRBV12-4	.	TRBJ2-3	TGTGCCAGCAGTTTAGCAGAGCCACTTAGCACAGATACGCAGTATTTT	CASSLAEPLSTDTQYF
.	TRBV12-3/TRBV12-4	.	TRBJ1-1	TGTGCCAGCATTTGGGGCGGCGGGGGGGAGGTCGGAGCTTTCTTT	CASIWGGGGEVGAFF
few	TRBV3-1	.	TRBJ1-2	TGTGCCAGCAGCCAAGTGGGTTATGGCTACACCTTC	CASSQVGYGYTF
many	TRBV6-4	TRBD2	TRBJ2-1	TGTGCCAGCAGTGACTCGACTAGCGGGAGCAATGAGCAGTTCTTC	CASSDSTSGSNEQFF
many	TRBV14	.	TRBJ2-7	TGTGCCAGCAGCCAACTCCTAGAGCAGTACTTC	CASSQLLEQYF
.	TRBV29-1	.	TRBJ2-2	TGCAGCGTCGTACAGGATACCGGGGAGCTGTTTTTT	CSVVQDTGELFF
.	TRBV11-2	.	TRBJ2-7	TGTGCCAGCAGCGCGCCTCGGGGCTCGCCCTCGGGGGCCTACGAGCAGTACTTC	CASSAPRGSPSGAYEQYF
.	TRBV7-9	.	TRBJ2-7	TGTGCCAGCACCCTCCGAGTAGGGGACCCCTACGAGCAGTACTTC	CASTLRVGDPYEQYF
.	TRBV9	.	TRBJ2-1	TGTGCCAGCAGCCCCCCTCCCCCGGGACCTGAGCCCTACAATGAGCAGTTCTTC	CASSPPPPGPEPYNEQFF
.	TRBV6-5	TRBD2	TRBJ2-7	TGTGCCAGCAGTTATAGCGGGAGGTCGGGAGAGCAGTACTTC	CASSYSGRSGEQYF
.	TRBV6-1	TRBD2	TRBJ2-3	TGTACCAGCACAGCGGGGCGGACAGATACGCAGTATTTT	CTSTAGRTDTQYF
few	TRBV27	TRBD2	TRBJ2-3	TGTGCCAGCAGACCAGCGGGGGGTAGCACAGATACGCAGTATTTT	CASRPAGGSTDTQYF
.	TRBV5-1	TRBD1	TRBJ2-7	TGCGCCAGCAGCTTGAATCAGGGGGCGGCCTACGAGCAGTACTTC	CASSLNQGAAYEQYF
few	TRBV29-1	.	TRBJ2-5	TGCAGCGTTGAGGCCGGGCCTGGGGAGACCCAGTACTTC	CSVEAGPGETQYF
.	TRBV6-5	TRBD2	TRBJ2-7	TGTGCCAGCAGTACTAGCGCCGACTCCTACGAGCAGTACTTC	CASSTSADSYEQYF